The clone carrying this TCR beta chain was seen a handful of times. The data derive from a study of naive and memory T cell subsets. Trimming removed 0 bases at V and 6 bases at J, with 10 bases between. CDR3 size: 14 residues. Germline-derived CDR1 and CDR2 are SGHRS and YFSETQ. An equimolar mix of two oligonucleotides served as the beta constant-region primer for TRBC1 and TRBC2. Nested alpha and beta constant-region primers with the SP2 primer drove four PCR rounds on ligated cDNA. TCRdb re-derived calls from the UMI-ligation and nested PCR reads in MiXCR, one entry per CDR3 protein. The table records more than 100,000 distinct CDR3 sequences, roughly 36% of them present only once.

Sample: central memory CD4+ T cells from blood. This chain joins TRBV5-1 and TRBJ1-5; possibly TRBD1 for D (6 bases). The TCR was taken from a human donor in good health. CDR3 DNA sequence: TGCGCCAGCAGCTTGGGACAGGAGGCTCAGCCCCAGCATTTT. Translating it yields CASSLGQEAQPQHF.